Presented here are 21 T cell receptor beta chains from one specimen sequenced in a study of blood T cell repertoires in COVID-19. Some clones are missing from TCRdb's copy, which holds only in-frame ones; the method was immunoSEQ multiplex PCR. The sample yields 150,000 to 200,000 clones, about four fifths seen once. Specimen: peripheral blood. All receptors come from a man aged 55 to 69 with active or convalescent COVID-19.

This chain uses TRBV5-4 with TRBJ1-2; TRBD1 aligns across 11 bases. Unmatched junction bases numbered 9, after V lost 3 bases and J lost 2 bases. Germline CDR1 and CDR2: SGHNT and YYREEE (reference sequence). The CDR3 extends over 17 amino acids. The CDR3 sequence is CASSSGQGAGGNYGYTF. The CDR3 coding sequence is TGTGCCAGCAGCTCTGGACAGGGGGCGGGTGGGAACTATGGCTACACCTTC. Looking up the rest from reference TRBV5-4 and TRBJ1-2 gives the full variable domain: ETGVTQSPTHLIKTRGQQVTLRCSSQSGHNTVSWYQQALGQGPQFIFQYYREEENGRGNFPPRFSGLQFPNYSSELNVNALELDDSALYLCASSSGQGAGGNYGYTFGSGTRLTVV.

The genes are TRBV10-3 and TRBJ2-3; the D gene is possibly TRBD2 (6 bases). V shed 5 bases and J shed 1 base, with 13 bases lying between them. The CDR3 sequence is 15 residues long. The germline CDR1 and CDR2 sequences are ENHRY and SYGVKD. In nucleotides, the CDR3 is TGTGCCATCAGTTGGGAGGTACCTGGCACAGATACGCAGTATTTT. Its translation is CAISWEVPGTDTQYF.

The rearrangement uses TRBV4-1 and TRBJ2-2, with D hard to call. V lost 1 base, J lost 8 bases, and 17 bases lay in between. Germline V gives CDR1 MGHRA, CDR2 YSYEKL. CDR3 length: 16 residues. The CDR3 DNA follows: TGCGCCAGCAGCCAAGTCGGTGCCAGGCGCAAAGGGGAGCTGTTTTTT. Translated: CASSQVGARRKGELFF.

The chain links TRBV18 to TRBJ2-7; 8 positions match TRBD1. The germline gives CDR1 KGHSH, CDR2 LQKENI. V was clipped by 3 bases and J by 3 bases; unmatched bases: 7. This CDR3 contains 15 residues. The CDR3 loop reads CASSPSGTGNYEQYF. The DNA for the CDR3 is TGTGCCAGCTCACCCTCCGGGACAGGAAACTACGAGCAGTACTTC.

This clone came up once. The chain employs TRBV19 and TRBJ2-3; 7 bases agree with TRBD1. Unmatched junction bases numbered 10, after V lost 6 bases and J lost 1 base. The CDR3 runs 16 residues. CDR1 is LNHDA and CDR2 is SQIVND in the germline V gene (reference sequence). In nucleotides, the CDR3 is TGTGCCAGTAGCTCAACAGGGGCCCCTGGCACAGATACGCAGTATTTT. Translated, it gives CASSSTGAPGTDTQYF.

This clone was seen at least ten times. The chain couples TRBV27 to TRBJ1-2, with D perhaps matching TRBD1 (5 bases). Trimming took 2 bases from V and 3 from J, leaving 13 bases between them. The CDR3 runs to 15 residues. Germline CDR1 and CDR2: MNHEY and SMNVEV (reference sequence). CDR3 in DNA: TGTGCCAGCAGTTTAACGCCGAAGACAGACTATGGCTACACCTTC. This sequence encodes CASSLTPKTDYGYTF.

This clone came up a few times. V gene TRBV11-2 combines with J gene TRBJ2-1; 11 bases line up with TRBD2. The length of the CDR3 is 16 residues. J was trimmed by 2 bases and V by 3 bases; bases with no gene match: 3. Germline V gene lookup returns CDR1 SGHAT and CDR2 FQNNGV. CDR3 protein: CASSFSSGGAYNEQFF. The CDR3 DNA reads TGTGCCAGCAGCTTTAGTAGCGGGGGGGCCTACAATGAGCAGTTCTTC.

This clone showed up just once. V usage is TRBV28 and J usage is TRBJ1-5; D possibly corresponds to TRBD1 (6 bases). CDR3 length: 13 amino acids. Germline V gene data show CDR1 as MDHEN and CDR2 as SYDVKM. V was trimmed by 5 bases and J by 4 bases, leaving 9 bases between them. In DNA form, the CDR3 reads TGTGCCAGCAGTCGGGACACGAATCAGCCCCAGCATTTT. Translated: CASSRDTNQPQHF.

This clone has a handful of counts. The J gene is TRBJ1-3, the V gene TRBV7-2; D ambiguous. Germline values: CDR1 SGHTA, CDR2 FQGNSA. CDR3 length: 15 amino acids. V was clipped by 5 bases and J by 0 bases, with 11 bases between them. Here the CDR3 reads CASSPEHFSGNTIYF. CDR3 DNA: TGTGCCAGCAGCCCCGAGCATTTCTCTGGAAACACCATATATTTT.

The rearrangement joins TRBV6-5 to TRBJ1-3; 7 bases align to TRBD1. The germline V gene encodes CDR1 MNHEY and CDR2 SVGAGI. This CDR3 is built from 13 residues. Trimming removed 5 bases from V and 4 bases from J; junction bases left unmatched: 2. The CDR3 loop reads CASSRGQGNTIYF. CDR3 bases: TGTGCCAGCAGTCGGGGACAGGGAAACACCATATATTTT.

This clone appeared a few times. CDR3 nucleotide sequence: TGTGCCAGCTCACCTAATGGGGGGATGAACACTGAAGCTTTCTTT. Its translation is CASSPNGGMNTEAFF. This chain uses TRBV18 with TRBJ1-1; D might be TRBD1 (5 bases). Trimming shortened V by 3 bases and J by 0 bases, and 11 bases separated the two germline ends. Germline CDR1 is KGHSH and CDR2 is LQKENI. The CDR3 is made up of 15 amino acids.

The chain carries TRBV2 and TRBJ2-3; D not resolved. CDR1 and CDR2 (germline): SNHLY, FYNNEI. V was cut by 6 bases and J by 0 bases, with 10 bases left in between. This CDR3 is built from 14 residues. This CDR3 reads CASSGWASTDTQYF. The CDR3 DNA is TGTGCCAGCAGCGGCTGGGCTAGCACAGATACGCAGTATTTT.

This chain links TRBV29-1 with TRBJ2-4; D is ambiguous. The CDR3 extends over 12 amino acids. From germline, CDR1 is SQVTM and CDR2 ANQGSEA. The germline V and J ends were trimmed by 7 bases and 2 bases, with 9 bases remaining between them. CDR3 in amino acids: CSATYSKNIQYF. For the CDR3, the DNA is TGCAGCGCCACGTACTCCAAAAACATTCAGTACTTC.

This sequence joins TRBV7-8 and TRBJ2-7; D possibly corresponds to TRBD2 (5 bases). Deletions cut 9 bases from V and 5 bases from J, with 17 bases between. The V gene's germline CDR1 is SGHVS and CDR2 FQNEAQ. The length of the CDR3 is 13 residues. CDR3 coding DNA: TGTGCCAGGAAGGAGTCCGAGGGCAACGAGCAGTACTTC. This translates into CARKESEGNEQYF.

Concerning this clone itself: The junction does not match germline at one end; this may be a read error. The rearrangement joins TRBV7-7 to TRBJ1-5; a weak D match, TRBD1 (5 bases). Looked up from germline, CDR1 is SSHAT and CDR2 is FNYEAQ (reference sequence). This CDR3 has 13 residues. As DNA, the CDR3 is TGTGCTAGCAGCCCGGACATAAATCAGCCCCAGCATTTT. Protein sequence: CASSPDINQPQHF.

CDR3 region: CASSPGTGVGSPLHF. The CDR3 region has the DNA TGCGCCAGCAGCCCGGGGACAGGGGTAGGTTCACCCCTCCACTTT. This chain uses TRBV5-1 with TRBJ1-6, with TRBD1 identical over 10 bases. CDR1 and CDR2 (germline): SGHRS, YFSETQ. V gave up 4 bases and J gave up 9 bases; unmatched junction bases: 7. This CDR3 comprises 15 residues.

This clone was recorded a few times. The rearrangement joins TRBV29-1 to TRBJ2-1, with 7 bases identical to TRBD2. Trimming at V came to 1 base and at J to 3 bases, leaving 12 bases not matched to a gene. The CDR3 is made up of 17 amino acids. CDR1 and CDR2 from the germline V gene are SQVTM and ANQGSEA. Here the CDR3 DNA reads TGCAGCGTTGAAGCGACGGGACTAACGGGGTTCTACAATGAGCAGTTCTTC. Its translation is CSVEATGLTGFYNEQFF.

The chain uses TRBV29-1 and TRBJ2-7; 9 bases line up with TRBD2. The CDR3 contains 15 residues. J lost 6 bases, V lost 4 bases, and 13 bases had no gene match. Germline V gene lookup returns CDR1 SQVTM and CDR2 ANQGSEA. In DNA form, the CDR3 reads TGCAGCGTTGTCTTACGCGCGGGGGGGGCGGGCGAGCAGTACTTC. Translation: CSVVLRAGGAGEQYF.

The chain links TRBV3-1 (or the pseudogene TRBV3-2) to TRBJ2-1; 8 bases map to TRBD2. Germline CDR1 LGHDT, CDR2 YNNKEL (reference sequence). Trimming at V came to 7 bases and at J to 7 bases, leaving 9 bases not matched to a gene. This CDR3 contains 14 residues. The CDR3 nucleotides read TGTGCCAGCACGTGGCGGGGGGCCATAAATGAGCAGTTCTTC. This sequence encodes CASTWRGAINEQFF.

Only a few counts were recorded for this clone. The genes are TRBV5-1 and TRBJ2-7; 8 nucleotides agree with TRBD1. V shed 0 bases and J 3 bases; nucleotides not matched to a gene: 2. The CDR3 covers 14 residues. Germline CDR1 and CDR2: SGHRS and YFSETQ. This CDR3 is CASSLAGTGYEQYF. CDR3 nucleotide sequence: TGCGCCAGCAGCTTGGCCGGGACAGGCTACGAGCAGTACTTC.

The chain is built from TRBV11-2 and TRBJ2-5, with 7 bases that match TRBD2. The CDR3 totals 13 residues. Germline lookup yields CDR1 SGHAT and CDR2 FQNNGV. V was clipped by 6 bases and J by 2 bases; unmatched bases: 3. For the CDR3, the DNA is TGTGCCAGCAGAACTAGCGCACAAGAGACCCAGTACTTC. Translated, it gives CASRTSAQETQYF.